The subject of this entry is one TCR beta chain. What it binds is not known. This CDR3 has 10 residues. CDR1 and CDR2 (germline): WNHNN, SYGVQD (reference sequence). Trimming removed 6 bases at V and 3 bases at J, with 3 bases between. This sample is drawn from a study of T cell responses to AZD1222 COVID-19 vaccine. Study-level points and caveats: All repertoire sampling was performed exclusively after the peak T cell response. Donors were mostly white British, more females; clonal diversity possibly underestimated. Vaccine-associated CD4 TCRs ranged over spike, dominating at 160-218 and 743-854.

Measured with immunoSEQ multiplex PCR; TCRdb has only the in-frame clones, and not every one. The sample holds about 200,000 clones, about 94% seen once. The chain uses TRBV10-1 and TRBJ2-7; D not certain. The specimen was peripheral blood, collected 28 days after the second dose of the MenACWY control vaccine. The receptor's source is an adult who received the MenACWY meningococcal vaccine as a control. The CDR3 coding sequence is TGCGCCAGCAGGGACTACGAGCAGTACTTC. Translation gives CASRDYEQYF.